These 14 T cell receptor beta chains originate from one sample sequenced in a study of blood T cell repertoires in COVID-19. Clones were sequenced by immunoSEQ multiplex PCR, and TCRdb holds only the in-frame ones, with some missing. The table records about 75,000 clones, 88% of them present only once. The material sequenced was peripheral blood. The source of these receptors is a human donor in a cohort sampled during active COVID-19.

The CDR3 loop is CASSLAGGTFGNTIYF. CDR3 coding DNA: TGTGCCAGCAGCTTGGCAGGGGGTACTTTTGGAAACACCATATATTTT. This chain uses TRBV7-9 with TRBJ1-3; 7 bases match TRBD1. V was pared by 3 bases and J by 3 bases, with 8 bases of the junction left unmatched. Germline V gene sequence: CDR1 SEHNR, CDR2 FQNEAQ (reference sequence). The CDR3 contains 16 residues.

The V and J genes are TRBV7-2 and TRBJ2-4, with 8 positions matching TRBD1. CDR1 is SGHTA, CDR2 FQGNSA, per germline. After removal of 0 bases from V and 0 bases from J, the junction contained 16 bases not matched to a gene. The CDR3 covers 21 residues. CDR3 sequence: CASSLAEPGTGGLLAKNIQYF. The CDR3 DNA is TGTGCCAGCAGCTTAGCCGAACCGGGGACAGGAGGACTACTAGCCAAAAACATTCAGTACTTC. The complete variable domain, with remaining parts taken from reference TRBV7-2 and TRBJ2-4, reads GAGVSQSPSNKVTEKGKDVELRCDPISGHTALYWYRQSLGQGLEFLIYFQGNSAPDKSGLPSDRFSAERTGGSVSTLTIQRTQQEDSAVYLCASSLAEPGTGGLLAKNIQYFGAGTRLSVL.

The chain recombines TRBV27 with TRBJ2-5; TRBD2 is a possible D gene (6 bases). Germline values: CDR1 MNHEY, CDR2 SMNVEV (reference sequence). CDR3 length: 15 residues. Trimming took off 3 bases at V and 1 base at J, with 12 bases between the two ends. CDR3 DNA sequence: TGTGCCAGCAGTTTTAGCTTAGCGGCCCAAGAGACCCAGTACTTC. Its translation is CASSFSLAAQETQYF.

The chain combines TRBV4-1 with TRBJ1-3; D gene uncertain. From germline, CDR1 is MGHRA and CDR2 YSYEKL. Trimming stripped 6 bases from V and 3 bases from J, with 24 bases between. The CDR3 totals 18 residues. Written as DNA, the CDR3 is TGCGCCAGCAGACCCAAGAGGTGGCAGCGAGAGGGTGGAAACACCATATATTTT. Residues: CASRPKRWQREGGNTIYF.

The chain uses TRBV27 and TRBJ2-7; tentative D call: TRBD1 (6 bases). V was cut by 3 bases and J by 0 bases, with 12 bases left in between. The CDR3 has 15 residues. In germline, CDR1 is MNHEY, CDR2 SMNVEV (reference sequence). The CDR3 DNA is TGTGCCAGCAGTTTGTCCGGGACATCCTCCTACGAGCAGTACTTC. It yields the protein CASSLSGTSSYEQYF.

CDR3 bases: TGTGCCAGCAAAAAGGGGGGGGGCCGCAATCAGCCCCAGCATTTT. Its translation is CASKKGGGRNQPQHF. The rearrangement links TRBV2 to TRBJ1-5, with D maybe TRBD1 (6 bases). This CDR3 is 15 amino acids long. Germline lookup yields CDR1 SNHLY and CDR2 FYNNEI. Trimming removed 7 bases from V and 2 bases from J, with 15 bases in between.

This CDR3 is CASSFFSGGLNTGELFF. DNA of the CDR3: TGTGCCAGCAGCTTCTTCAGTGGCGGGCTCAACACCGGGGAGCTGTTTTTT. V usage is TRBV7-2 and J usage is TRBJ2-2; possible D gene TRBD2, 5 bases. V lost 3 bases and J 2 bases, leaving 16 bases between the germline ends. The germline CDR1 and CDR2 sequences are SGHTA and FQGNSA. CDR3 length equals 17 residues. Using reference TRBV7-2 and TRBJ2-2 for the parts outside the CDR3, the full variable domain is GAGVSQSPSNKVTEKGKDVELRCDPISGHTALYWYRQSLGQGLEFLIYFQGNSAPDKSGLPSDRFSAERTGGSVSTLTIQRTQQEDSAVYLCASSFFSGGLNTGELFFGEGSRLTVL.

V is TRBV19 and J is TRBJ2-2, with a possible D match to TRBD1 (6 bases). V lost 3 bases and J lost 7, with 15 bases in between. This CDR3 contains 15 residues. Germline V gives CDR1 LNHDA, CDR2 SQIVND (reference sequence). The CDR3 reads CASSIRRGYSGELFF. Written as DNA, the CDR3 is TGTGCCAGTAGTATCCGCAGGGGCTATAGCGGGGAGCTGTTTTTT.

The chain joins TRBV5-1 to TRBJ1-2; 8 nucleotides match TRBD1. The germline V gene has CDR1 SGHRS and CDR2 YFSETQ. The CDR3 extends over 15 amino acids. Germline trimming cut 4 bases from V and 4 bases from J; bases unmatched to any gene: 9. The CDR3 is CASSTATGDVYGYTF. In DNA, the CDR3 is TGCGCCAGCAGCACAGCGACAGGGGACGTCTATGGCTACACCTTC.

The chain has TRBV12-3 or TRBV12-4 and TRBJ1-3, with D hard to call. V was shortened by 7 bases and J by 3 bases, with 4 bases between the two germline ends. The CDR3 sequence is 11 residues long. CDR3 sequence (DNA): TGTGCCAGCACTATTGGAAACACCATATATTTT. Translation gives CASTIGNTIYF.

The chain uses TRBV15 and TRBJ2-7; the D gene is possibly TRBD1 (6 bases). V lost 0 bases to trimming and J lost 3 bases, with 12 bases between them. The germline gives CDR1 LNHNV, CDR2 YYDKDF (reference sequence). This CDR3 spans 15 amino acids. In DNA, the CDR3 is TGTGCCACCAGCAGAGATGGTGGCAGGGGCTACGAGCAGTACTTC. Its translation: CATSRDGGRGYEQYF.

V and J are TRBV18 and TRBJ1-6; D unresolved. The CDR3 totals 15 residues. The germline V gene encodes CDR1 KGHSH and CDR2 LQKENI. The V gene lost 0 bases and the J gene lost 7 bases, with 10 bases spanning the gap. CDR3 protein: CASSPPAGGNSPLHF. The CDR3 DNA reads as TGTGCCAGCTCACCACCGGCAGGTGGCAATTCACCCCTCCACTTT. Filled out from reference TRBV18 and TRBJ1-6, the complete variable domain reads NAGVMQNPRHLVRRRGQEARLRCSPMKGHSHVYWYRQLPEEGLKFMVYLQKENIIDESGMPKERFSAEFPKEGPSILRIQQVVRGDSAAYFCASSPPAGGNSPLHFGNGTRLTVT.

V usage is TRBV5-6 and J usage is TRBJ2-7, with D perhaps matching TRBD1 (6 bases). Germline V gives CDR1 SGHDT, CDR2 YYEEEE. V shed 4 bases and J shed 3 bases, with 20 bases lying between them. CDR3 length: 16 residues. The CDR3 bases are TGTGCCAGCAGCCCCCGAACCGGACAGCTGAACTACGAGCAGTACTTC. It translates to CASSPRTGQLNYEQYF.

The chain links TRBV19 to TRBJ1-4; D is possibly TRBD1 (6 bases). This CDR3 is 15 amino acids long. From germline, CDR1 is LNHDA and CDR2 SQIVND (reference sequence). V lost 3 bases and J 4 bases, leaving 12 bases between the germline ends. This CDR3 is CASSITGSDNEKLFF. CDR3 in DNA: TGTGCCAGTAGTATCACAGGGAGCGATAATGAAAAACTGTTTTTT.